This passage covers 6 T cell receptor beta chains from one sample sequenced in a study of control samples from healthy donors and cancer patients. Using immunoSEQ multiplex PCR, the repertoire was profiled, and TCRdb retains in-frame clones only, with some absent. The table includes about 55,000 clones, around 97% detected once. The sequencing sample was made of blood. The receptors originated from a woman younger than 45 in good health.

The chain couples TRBV6-5 to TRBJ2-7; 7 bases fit TRBD2. This CDR3 has 12 residues. Looked up from germline, CDR1 is MNHEY and CDR2 is SVGAGI. Unmatched junction bases numbered 3, after V lost 8 bases and J lost 2 bases. The CDR3 DNA reads TGTGCCAGCGGGGCGGGAGCCTACGAGCAGTACTTC. It encodes CASGAGAYEQYF.

The rearrangement links TRBV28 to TRBJ2-5; D gene ambiguous. Germline V gene sequence: CDR1 MDHEN, CDR2 SYDVKM. Deletions cut 5 bases from V and 4 bases from J, with 5 bases between. The length of the CDR3 is 11 residues. CDR3 in amino acids: CASSTTETQYF. The CDR3 DNA follows: TGTGCCAGCAGTACCACAGAGACCCAGTACTTC.

V and J are TRBV28 and TRBJ2-3; the D gene is possibly TRBD1 (5 bases). Trimming stripped 5 bases from V and 8 bases from J, with 11 bases between. The CDR3 runs 12 residues. Germline values: CDR1 MDHEN, CDR2 SYDVKM. CDR3 sequence (DNA): TGTGCCAGCAGTCCATATCAGGGTACGCAGTATTTT. It specifies CASSPYQGTQYF.

This chain connects TRBV6-5 to TRBJ1-2; weak D call: TRBD1 (5 bases). Deletions cut 6 bases from V and 6 bases from J, with 14 bases between. The CDR3 is made up of 13 amino acids. Germline V gene sequence: CDR1 MNHEY, CDR2 SVGAGI. The CDR3 spells CASSRPGEDGYTF. As DNA, the CDR3 is TGTGCCAGCAGCCGACCGGGGGAGGATGGCTACACCTTC.

The CDR3 bases are TGTGCCAGCAGCCCCGACAGGGCCTCTGGAAACACCATATATTTT. Its translation: CASSPDRASGNTIYF. This rearrangement joins TRBV11-2 to TRBJ1-3; 7 bases map to TRBD1. The CDR3 runs to 15 residues. Germline V lookup: CDR1 SGHAT, CDR2 FQNNGV. The V segment lost 5 bases and the J segment 0 bases; nucleotides outside the gene matches: 4.

The chain has TRBV9 and TRBJ2-5; D might be TRBD2 (6 bases). The CDR3 runs to 14 residues. Germline lookup yields CDR1 SGDLS and CDR2 YYNGEE. The V end was cut by 0 bases, the J end by 3 bases, with 9 bases between. This CDR3 reads CASSVELAEETQYF. CDR3 DNA sequence: TGTGCCAGCAGCGTAGAATTAGCGGAAGAGACCCAGTACTTC. The full variable domain, rest sourced from reference TRBV9 and TRBJ2-5, is DSGVTQTPKHLITATGQRVTLRCSPRSGDLSVYWYQQSLDQGLQFLIQYYNGEERAKGNILERFSAQQFPDLHSELNLSSLELGDSALYFCASSVELAEETQYFGPGTRLLVL.